This is a list of T cell receptor beta chains from one sample in a study of T-cell reconstitution after alpha-beta-depleted transplantation in children. TCRdb itself ran the PCR reads through MiXCR, one entry per CDR3 protein. The repertoire holds just over 200,000 distinct CDR3 sequences, with 7.5% to 9.5% as singletons. Sequencing was performed on PBMCs, mostly from graft donor cells, taken 360 days after TCRalphabeta/CD19-depleted stem cell transplant. The source of these receptors is a male patient aged 2-9 years who had a stem cell transplant for acute myeloid leukemia, so the T cells may come from the graft donor. The CDR3 runs from the conserved cysteine through the conserved F or W. The order of the fields is clone size, V gene, D gene, J gene, CDR3 DNA, CDR3 protein. The D gene is left open where the match is weak. Size values are once, few and many counts, or a class for expanded clones, and some rows have none.

-	TRBV15	-	TRBJ2-7	TGTGCCACCAGCAGAGATAACGAGTTACGATCCTACGAGCAGTACTTC	CATSRDNELRSYEQYF
-	TRBV12-3/TRBV12-4	-	TRBJ2-2	TGTGCCACCGACTACTTCAACACCGGGGAGCTGTTTTTT	CATDYFNTGELFF
-	TRBV14	-	TRBJ1-5	TGTGCCAGGCCGGATCAGCCCCAGCATTTT	CARPDQPQHF
many	TRBV7-9	TRBD1	TRBJ2-4	TGTGCCAGCAGCCGCCGACAGGGGCTAGCCAAAAACATTCAGTACTTC	CASSRRQGLAKNIQYF
many	TRBV20-1	-	TRBJ2-7	TGCAGTGCTAGAGTGCCTAGCACGGGGTCCTACGAGCAGTACTTC	CSARVPSTGSYEQYF
-	TRBV25-1	-	TRBJ2-5	TGTGCCAGCGCCCAGGGGAGAGAGACCCAGTACTTC	CASAQGRETQYF
many	TRBV13	-	TRBJ1-1	TGTGCCAGCAGCTTAGAGGGGGGGCGGAGGACTGAAGCTTTCTTT	CASSLEGGRRTEAFF
many	TRBV5-4	TRBD2	TRBJ2-1	TGTGCCAGCAGCCCAAGACTAGCGGGAACCTACAATGAGCAGTTCTTC	CASSPRLAGTYNEQFF
-	TRBV11-1	-	TRBJ1-4	TGTGCCAGCAGCCGCCTCAGGGGCGGGTTTCTGCTTAATGAAAAACTGTTTTTT	CASSRLRGGFLLNEKLFF
many	TRBV29-1	-	TRBJ2-2	TGCAGCGTTCCCCTGGTTCAAACCGGGGAGCTGTTTTTT	CSVPLVQTGELFF
few	TRBV20-1	TRBD2	TRBJ2-5	TGCAGTGCCCTAGCGGGGGTAGAGACCCAGTACTTC	CSALAGVETQYF
-	TRBV7-2	-	TRBJ2-1	TGTGCCAGCAGCTTCAGCAGCTTCTACAATGAGCAGTTCTTC	CASSFSSFYNEQFF
many	TRBV10-1	-	TRBJ2-2	TGCGCCAGCAGTGTAGGAGGGACCGGGGAGCTGTTTTTT	CASSVGGTGELFF
few	TRBV4-1	TRBD1	TRBJ1-4	TGCGCCAGCAGCCTATCCGGGACAGAAAATGAAAAACTGTTTTTT	CASSLSGTENEKLFF
many	TRBV5-1	-	TRBJ2-7	TGCGCCAGCAGCGGGGACTACGAGCAGTACTTC	CASSGDYEQYF
few	TRBV7-9	-	TRBJ1-4	TGTGCCAGCAGCTTAAGGGCAGCTAATGAAAAACTGTTTTTT	CASSLRAANEKLFF
few	TRBV12-3/TRBV12-4	TRBD1	TRBJ1-2	TGTGCCAGCAGTCCGCTCCAGGGGGTCCCCAACTATGGCTACACCTTC	CASSPLQGVPNYGYTF
-	TRBV4-3	-	TRBJ2-7	TGCGCCAGCAGCCCCCGCATCGCGGAGGTTCTCTACGAGCAGTACTTC	CASSPRIAEVLYEQYF
many	TRBV12-3/TRBV12-4	-	TRBJ2-3	TGTGCCAGCAGTCAGCGTTTCGCCGGAGATACGCAGTATTTT	CASSQRFAGDTQYF
-	TRBV4-3	TRBD2	TRBJ2-3	TGCGCCAGCAGCCGCCAGCGGGAGCCATTGGCTACGCAGTATTTT	CASSRQREPLATQYF
many	TRBV29-1	-	TRBJ2-1	TGCAGCGTTGTAGGCTCCTACAATGAGCAGTTCTTC	CSVVGSYNEQFF
-	TRBV5-1	TRBD2	TRBJ2-2	TGCGCCAGCAGCTTAGGACTAGCGGGCCCCCCGGGCACCGGGGAGCTGTTTTTT	CASSLGLAGPPGTGELFF
-	TRBV11-1	-	TRBJ2-6	TGTGCCAGCAGCTTAGACTGGCGCTCTGGGGCCAACGTCCTGACTTTC	CASSLDWRSGANVLTF
-	TRBV20-1	-	TRBJ1-5	TGCAGTGCTAGAGATTGGGGCCCGGGGGGGCCCCAGCATTTT	CSARDWGPGGPQHF
few	TRBV7-9	-	TRBJ1-5	TGTGCCAGCAGCCTAGCCCCGGGTAATAGCAATCAGCCCCAGCATTTT	CASSLAPGNSNQPQHF
-	TRBV5-1	TRBD1	TRBJ2-1	TGCGCCAGCAGCCCGGGACAGGGTATATGGAATGAGCAGTTCTTC	CASSPGQGIWNEQFF
-	TRBV7-8	-	TRBJ2-3	TGTGCCAGCAGCTTAATGTCTGGAGGAGGGGGTACAGATACGCAGTATTTT	CASSLMSGGGGTDTQYF
few	TRBV10-2	TRBD2	TRBJ2-5	TGCGCCAGCAGTGAGCAGCGGGGGGGCCGAGGAGAGACCCAGTACTTC	CASSEQRGGRGETQYF
-	TRBV5-1	-	TRBJ1-2	TGCGCCAGCAGCTTGTTGGGAGACTATGGCTACACCTTC	CASSLLGDYGYTF
-	TRBV2	-	TRBJ2-1	TGTGCCAGCAGTGACGGAGAGAAGGAGGAGCAGTTCTTC	CASSDGEKEEQFF
once	TRBV4-1	TRBD1	TRBJ1-6	TGCGCCAGCAGCCCCCGGGACAGGGGAGTTTTGTCACCCCTCCACTTT	CASSPRDRGVLSPLHF
few	TRBV11-2	TRBD1	TRBJ2-7	TGTGCCAGCAGCTTAGGCACAGGGGCGAGGATGTCCTACGAGCAGTACTTC	CASSLGTGARMSYEQYF
-	TRBV20-1	TRBD2	TRBJ2-3	TGCAGTGCTACTCGGACTAGCGGGGTGACAGATACGCAGTATTTT	CSATRTSGVTDTQYF
-	TRBV10-3	-	TRBJ2-7	TGTGCCATCACGAGCCAGCCCGTGACCTACGAGCAGTACTTC	CAITSQPVTYEQYF
few	TRBV29-1	TRBD2	TRBJ2-3	TGCAGCGTGGTAGCGGGAGGCCCCCGGGATACGCAGTATTTT	CSVVAGGPRDTQYF
many	TRBV20-1	TRBD1	TRBJ1-2	TGCAGTGCTAGTCCCCGGACAGGGGTCTATGGCTACACCTTC	CSASPRTGVYGYTF
many	TRBV20-1	-	TRBJ1-4	TGCAGTGCTTGTCGGGGAGGCCGCTTGGAAAAACTGTTTTTT	CSACRGGRLEKLFF
many	TRBV12-5	-	TRBJ1-5	TGTGCTGTAGGTTATAGCAATCAGCCCCAGCATTTT	CAVGYSNQPQHF
-	TRBV15	-	TRBJ2-7	TGTGCCACCAGCAGAGAACAGGACAACTCCTACGAGCAGTACTTC	CATSREQDNSYEQYF
many	TRBV29-1	TRBD1	TRBJ2-7	TGCAGCGTTGATGGACAGGGATCATCCTACGAGCAGTACTTC	CSVDGQGSSYEQYF
many	TRBV4-2	-	TRBJ2-1	TGTGCCAGCAGCCAAGGAGGGGGCTCCTACAATGAGCAGTTCTTC	CASSQGGGSYNEQFF
many	TRBV10-3	-	TRBJ2-1	TGTGCCATCGGGGGCCAAGCGTCCTACAATGAGCAGTTCTTC	CAIGGQASYNEQFF
many	TRBV20-1	TRBD2	TRBJ2-1	TGCAGTGCAAAAAGCGGGGGACCCTACAATGAGCAGTTCTTC	CSAKSGGPYNEQFF
-	TRBV7-3	-	TRBJ2-2	TGTGCCAGCAGCTTAACCCACGAGGAACAGTTTGTGAACACCGGGGAGCTGTTTTTT	CASSLTHEEQFVNTGELFF
many	TRBV27	-	TRBJ2-7	TGTGCCAGCAGACCAGGGTCCTGGTTCGACGAGCAGTACTTC	CASRPGSWFDEQYF
-	TRBV7-9	-	TRBJ2-3	TGTGCCAGCAGCCTACTACCAACAGATACGCAGTATTTT	CASSLLPTDTQYF
many	TRBV12-3/TRBV12-4	-	TRBJ2-5	TGTGCCAGCGGATCTAGAGAGACCCAGTACTTC	CASGSRETQYF
many	TRBV12-3/TRBV12-4	-	TRBJ2-5	TGTGCCAGCAGGGAAGCAAGGGTAGGGGAGACCCAGTACTTC	CASREARVGETQYF
many	TRBV15	-	TRBJ1-5	TGTGCCACCAGCAGAGACAGCCCCCTGGGGAATCAGCCCCAGCATTTT	CATSRDSPLGNQPQHF
-	TRBV4-1	-	TRBJ2-5	TGCGCCAGCAGCCAAGACCCCCATCTGACCCAGTACTTC	CASSQDPHLTQYF
few	TRBV7-2	-	TRBJ2-2	TGTGCCAGCAACTCCCCGAGGGCGCCCGGGGAGCTGTTTTTT	CASNSPRAPGELFF